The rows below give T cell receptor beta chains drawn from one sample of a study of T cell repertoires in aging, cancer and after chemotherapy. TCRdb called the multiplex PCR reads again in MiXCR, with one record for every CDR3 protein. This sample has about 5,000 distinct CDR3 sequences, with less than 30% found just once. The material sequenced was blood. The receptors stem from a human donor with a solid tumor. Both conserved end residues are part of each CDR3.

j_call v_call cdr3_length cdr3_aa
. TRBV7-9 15 CASSRTSGRVDEQFF
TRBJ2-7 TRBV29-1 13 CSVRLTGGPEQYF
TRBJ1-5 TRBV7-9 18 CASSLGEQGGRGNQPQHF
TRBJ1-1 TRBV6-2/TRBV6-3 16 CASSYSVDRVYTEAFF
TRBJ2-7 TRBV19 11 CASSIGNEQYF
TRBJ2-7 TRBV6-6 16 CASSSSASGTGYEQYF
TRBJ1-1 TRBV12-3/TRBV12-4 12 CASSLDGYEAFF
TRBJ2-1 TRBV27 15 CASRREGRSYNEHFF
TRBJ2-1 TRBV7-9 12 CASSFSGNEQFF
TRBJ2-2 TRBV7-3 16 CASSSGTSGGTGELFF
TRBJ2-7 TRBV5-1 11 CASSLDYEQYF
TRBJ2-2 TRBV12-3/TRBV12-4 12 CASSRGPGELFF
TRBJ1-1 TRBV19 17 CASRNLVGVMLHTEAFF
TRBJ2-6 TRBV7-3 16 CASSLRAGDGANVLTF
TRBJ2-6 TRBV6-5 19 CASRRQTGAAGAGANVLTF
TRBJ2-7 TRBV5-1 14 CASSPFGAVYEQYF
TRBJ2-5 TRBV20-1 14 CSARARQGGETQYF